This is a list of T cell receptor beta chains from one sample in a study of cytomegalovirus exposure and HLA in healthy donors. Profiling relied on immunoSEQ multiplex PCR, and the TCRdb table lists in-frame clones only, not all of them. This table holds about 160,000 clones, around 82% found once. The specimen sequenced was PBMCs. The receptors were sampled from a man aged 25 to 40 in good health and CMV-seropositive. Each CDR3 is given with its conserved first and last residue. The order of the fields is J gene, clone size, V gene, D gene, CDR3 length, CDR3 protein, CDR3 DNA. The D gene is left open where the match is weak. Size tells how often a clone was seen (once, few, many) or the class of an expanded clone, and some rows leave it out.

j_gene: TRBJ2-7
abundance: NA
v_gene: TRBV6-5
d_gene: TRBD1
len: 15
CDR3aa: CASSYLQGRSYEQYF
CDR3nt: TGTGCCAGCAGTTACCTACAGGGGCGCTCCTACGAGCAGTACTTC

j_gene: TRBJ1-2
abundance: NA
v_gene: TRBV6-1
d_gene: TRBD1
len: 14
CDR3aa: CASEDEGRTGGYTF
CDR3nt: TGTGCCTCCGAGGATGAGGGGAGGACAGGGGGCTACACCTTC

j_gene: TRBJ2-1
abundance: NA
v_gene: TRBV6-6
d_gene: TRBD2
len: 12
CDR3aa: CASSNYRTSPFF
CDR3nt: TGTGCCAGCAGTAATTACAGGACTAGCCCGTTCTTC

j_gene: TRBJ1-2
abundance: NA
v_gene: TRBV6-5
d_gene: TRBD1
len: 15
CDR3aa: CASRISGTGIYGYTF
CDR3nt: TGTGCCAGCAGAATATCCGGGACAGGGATCTATGGCTACACCTTC

j_gene: TRBJ1-1
abundance: NA
v_gene: TRBV11-2
d_gene: NA
len: 14
CDR3aa: CASSPLGAGTEAFF
CDR3nt: TGTGCCAGCAGCCCATTGGGGGCGGGCACTGAAGCTTTCTTT

j_gene: TRBJ2-2
abundance: NA
v_gene: TRBV6-5
d_gene: NA
len: 15
CDR3aa: CASQGGRENTGELFF
CDR3nt: TGTGCCAGCCAGGGTGGGCGGGAGAACACCGGGGAGCTGTTTTTT

j_gene: TRBJ2-1
abundance: once
v_gene: TRBV7-9
d_gene: TRBD2
len: 15
CDR3aa: CASSLGTSGRGGEFF
CDR3nt: TGTGCCAGCAGCCTCGGGACTAGCGGGAGAGGGGGGGAGTTCTTC

j_gene: TRBJ2-1
abundance: once
v_gene: TRBV30
d_gene: TRBD2
len: 14
CDR3aa: CAWSIGLAGNEQFF
CDR3nt: TGTGCCTGGAGTATTGGACTAGCGGGCAATGAGCAGTTCTTC

j_gene: TRBJ1-2
abundance: NA
v_gene: TRBV6-5
d_gene: NA
len: 13
CDR3aa: CATSAGSSYGYTF
CDR3nt: TGTGCCACCTCCGCCGGGTCCTCCTATGGCTACACCTTC

j_gene: TRBJ1-1
abundance: NA
v_gene: TRBV5-1
d_gene: TRBD1
len: 14
CDR3aa: CASSPDREYTEAFF
CDR3nt: TGCGCCAGCAGCCCGGACAGGGAGTACACTGAAGCTTTCTTT

j_gene: TRBJ2-7
abundance: once
v_gene: TRBV11-2
d_gene: TRBD2
len: 16
CDR3aa: CASSYLIASGSYEQYF
CDR3nt: TGTGCCAGCAGCTATTTAATAGCCAGCGGGAGCTACGAGCAGTACTTC

j_gene: TRBJ2-3
abundance: many
v_gene: TRBV18
d_gene: TRBD2
len: 15
CDR3aa: CASSPLAGVGDTQYF
CDR3nt: TGTGCCAGCTCACCACTAGCGGGCGTCGGGGATACGCAGTATTTT

j_gene: TRBJ2-7
abundance: NA
v_gene: TRBV9
d_gene: NA
len: 13
CDR3aa: CASSPGQIYEQYF
CDR3nt: TGTGCCAGCAGCCCAGGACAGATCTACGAGCAGTACTTC

j_gene: TRBJ2-1
abundance: NA
v_gene: TRBV2
d_gene: NA
len: 16
CDR3aa: CASSEIGGIGDNEQFF
CDR3nt: TGTGCCAGCAGTGAAATAGGCGGGATCGGCGATAATGAGCAGTTCTTC

j_gene: TRBJ2-7
abundance: NA
v_gene: TRBV27
d_gene: TRBD1
len: 12
CDR3aa: CASSLWGQGLIF
CDR3nt: TGTGCCAGCAGTTTATGGGGACAGGGCCTGATCTTC

j_gene: TRBJ2-5
abundance: few
v_gene: TRBV30
d_gene: TRBD2
len: 14
CDR3aa: CAWEPTSRQETQYF
CDR3nt: TGTGCCTGGGAGCCGACTAGCCGCCAAGAGACCCAGTACTTC

j_gene: TRBJ2-7
abundance: NA
v_gene: TRBV9
d_gene: TRBD2
len: 15
CDR3aa: CASSTSSGSSYEQYF
CDR3nt: TGTGCCAGCAGCACCTCTAGCGGGAGCTCCTACGAGCAGTACTTC

j_gene: TRBJ1-2
abundance: NA
v_gene: TRBV19
d_gene: TRBD1
len: 15
CDR3aa: CASTDLGQGPYGYTF
CDR3nt: TGTGCCAGTACGGATTTGGGACAGGGCCCCTATGGCTACACCTTC

j_gene: TRBJ1-4
abundance: NA
v_gene: TRBV5-1
d_gene: TRBD1
len: 15
CDR3aa: CASSFTRGQDEKLFF
CDR3nt: TGCGCCAGCAGCTTCACCAGGGGGCAAGATGAAAAACTGTTTTTT

j_gene: TRBJ1-5
abundance: NA
v_gene: TRBV19
d_gene: TRBD1
len: 17
CDR3aa: CASTNLPGQYSNQPQHF
CDR3nt: TGTGCCAGTACTAATTTACCGGGACAGTATAGCAATCAGCCCCAGCATTTT

j_gene: TRBJ1-1
abundance: NA
v_gene: TRBV4-1
d_gene: NA
len: 17
CDR3aa: CASSQGTAVPSNTEAFF
CDR3nt: TGCGCCAGCAGCCAAGGGACAGCTGTACCGAGTAACACTGAAGCTTTCTTT

j_gene: TRBJ1-5
abundance: few
v_gene: TRBV2
d_gene: TRBD1
len: 15
CDR3aa: CASSGTGGDNQPQHF
CDR3nt: TGTGCCAGCAGTGGGACAGGGGGCGACAATCAGCCCCAGCATTTT

j_gene: TRBJ2-1
abundance: NA
v_gene: TRBV4-1
d_gene: TRBD2
len: 18
CDR3aa: CASSLAREGGRNYNEQFF
CDR3nt: TGCGCCAGCAGCTTAGCCCGCGAGGGCGGGAGAAACTACAATGAGCAGTTCTTC

j_gene: TRBJ1-3
abundance: few
v_gene: TRBV28
d_gene: NA
len: 17
CDR3aa: CASSLVQGAASGNTIYF
CDR3nt: TGTGCCAGCAGTTTAGTACAAGGGGCCGCCTCTGGAAACACCATATATTTT

j_gene: TRBJ2-5
abundance: NA
v_gene: TRBV28
d_gene: NA
len: 15
CDR3aa: CASSPSSPGWETQYF
CDR3nt: TGTGCCAGCTCACCCAGCAGTCCGGGGTGGGAGACCCAGTACTTC

j_gene: TRBJ2-1
abundance: NA
v_gene: TRBV29-1
d_gene: NA
len: 11
CDR3aa: CSVGLRGLPFF
CDR3nt: TGCAGCGTTGGGCTAAGGGGCCTACCGTTCTTC

j_gene: TRBJ1-6
abundance: NA
v_gene: TRBV7-8
d_gene: TRBD1
len: 15
CDR3aa: CASSYTPGQGESLHF
CDR3nt: TGTGCCAGCAGCTATACACCGGGACAGGGAGAATCCCTCCACTTT

j_gene: TRBJ2-3
abundance: NA
v_gene: TRBV5-1
d_gene: NA
len: 15
CDR3aa: CASTPGTPFTDTQYF
CDR3nt: TGCGCCAGCACCCCCGGGACACCATTCACAGATACGCAGTATTTT

j_gene: TRBJ2-1
abundance: NA
v_gene: TRBV11-1
d_gene: TRBD2
len: 15
CDR3aa: CASSQSGTTYGEQFF
CDR3nt: TGTGCCAGCAGCCAGTCGGGGACTACCTACGGAGAGCAGTTCTTC

j_gene: TRBJ2-7
abundance: NA
v_gene: TRBV5-6
d_gene: NA
len: 14
CDR3aa: CASRTRGQGHEQYF
CDR3nt: TGTGCCAGCAGGACTAGGGGGCAGGGTCACGAGCAGTACTTC

j_gene: TRBJ2-5
abundance: NA
v_gene: TRBV21-1
d_gene: NA
len: 13
CDR3aa: CASSPGKWETQYF
CDR3nt: TGTGCCAGCAGCCCAGGGAAGTGGGAGACCCAGTACTTC

j_gene: TRBJ1-4
abundance: NA
v_gene: TRBV19
d_gene: NA
len: 16
CDR3aa: CASSRGLKVTNEKLFF
CDR3nt: TGTGCCAGTAGTCGCGGACTAAAAGTAACTAATGAAAAACTGTTTTTT

j_gene: TRBJ2-7
abundance: NA
v_gene: TRBV6-1
d_gene: TRBD1
len: 15
CDR3aa: CASSEANRGTHEQYF
CDR3nt: TGTGCCAGCAGTGAAGCGAACAGGGGAACCCACGAGCAGTACTTC

j_gene: TRBJ2-5
abundance: NA
v_gene: TRBV7-8
d_gene: TRBD1
len: 16
CDR3aa: CASSLGRQGIEETQYF
CDR3nt: TGTGCCAGCAGCTTGGGTCGACAGGGGATCGAGGAGACCCAGTACTTC

j_gene: TRBJ2-1
abundance: NA
v_gene: TRBV6-6
d_gene: NA
len: 15
CDR3aa: CASSPSGYSHNEQFF
CDR3nt: TGTGCCAGCAGCCCCTCAGGCTACTCACACAATGAGCAGTTCTTC

j_gene: TRBJ1-5
abundance: NA
v_gene: TRBV29-1
d_gene: NA
len: 12
CDR3aa: CSVREGSQPQHF
CDR3nt: TGCAGCGTTCGGGAGGGGAGTCAGCCCCAGCATTTT

j_gene: TRBJ1-2
abundance: NA
v_gene: TRBV5-4
d_gene: NA
len: 15
CDR3aa: CASSLDPGDPFGYTF
CDR3nt: TGTGCCAGCAGCTTGGATCCGGGAGACCCCTTCGGCTACACCTTC

j_gene: TRBJ1-1
abundance: NA
v_gene: TRBV11-2
d_gene: TRBD1
len: 14
CDR3aa: CASSQDRLNTEAFF
CDR3nt: TGTGCCAGCAGCCAGGACAGGCTGAACACTGAAGCTTTCTTT

j_gene: TRBJ2-3
abundance: once
v_gene: TRBV28
d_gene: TRBD2
len: 16
CDR3aa: CASRTERGGGTDTQYF
CDR3nt: TGTGCCAGCAGGACCGAGCGGGGGGGCGGGACAGATACGCAGTATTTT

j_gene: TRBJ1-1
abundance: NA
v_gene: TRBV27
d_gene: NA
len: 13
CDR3aa: CASRLARSTEAFF
CDR3nt: TGTGCCAGCAGGCTCGCCCGGAGCACTGAAGCTTTCTTT

j_gene: TRBJ2-1
abundance: NA
v_gene: TRBV27
d_gene: TRBD1
len: 14
CDR3aa: CASSLNYRGHEQFF
CDR3nt: TGTGCCAGCAGTTTAAACTACAGGGGCCATGAGCAGTTCTTC

j_gene: TRBJ1-2
abundance: few
v_gene: TRBV29-1
d_gene: NA
len: 14
CDR3aa: CSGILTGRGDGYTF
CDR3nt: TGCAGCGGCATACTTACAGGGAGAGGGGATGGCTACACCTTC